The following is a TCR beta chain sequence with its context. This entry belongs to a study of blood T cell repertoires in COVID-19. TCRdb keeps only in-frame clones here, not all; method: immunoSEQ multiplex PCR. This table holds around 260,000 clones, 84% found once. Germline V gene lookup returns CDR1 MDHEN and CDR2 SYDVKM. Trimming removed 3 bases at V and 6 bases at J, with 7 bases between. The CDR3 length is 12 residues. The sequenced sample consisted of PBMCs or T cells enriched from blood (not recorded which). The J gene is TRBJ2-3, the V gene TRBV28; a weak D match, TRBD2 (5 bases). This receptor was obtained from a man aged 30 to 45 with acute COVID-19. CDR3: CASSLVADTQYF. In DNA, the CDR3 is TGTGCCAGCAGTTTGGTAGCGGATACGCAGTATTTT.